Below, 20 T cell receptor beta chains from the same sample are listed, as sequenced in a study of metastatic and nonmetastatic thyroid tumors. MiXCR was used by TCRdb to re-call the PCR reads. The sample has 55,000 to 75,000 clones; less than 20% are singletons. No patient had received any treatment before thyroid surgery. The specimen was blood. These receptors were taken from a female donor with papillary thyroid cancer or a benign thyroid nodule (not recorded which). Some clones in this sample may be carry-over from other donors' samples.

The J gene is TRBJ1-1, the V gene TRBV3-1; D is possibly TRBD1 (5 bases). Trimming removed 6 bases at V and 6 bases at J, with 17 bases between. CDR1 and CDR2 from the germline V gene are LGHDT and YNNKEL (reference sequence). CDR3 size: 14 residues. This CDR3 reads CASSPQGRASEAFF. The CDR3 bases are TGTGCCAGCAGTCCCCAGGGCCGGGCTTCTGAAGCTTTCTTT. The complete variable domain, with remaining parts taken from reference TRBV3-1 and TRBJ1-1, reads DTAVSQTPKYLVTQMGNDKSIKCEQNLGHDTMYWYKQDSKKFLKIMFSYNNKELIINETVPNRFSPKSPDKAHLNLHINSLELGDSAVYFCASSPQGRASEAFFGQGTRLTVV.

The chain is built from TRBV30 and TRBJ2-2; D tentatively reads TRBD1 or TRBD2 (6 bases each). CDR1 GTSNPN and CDR2 SVGIG come from the germline V gene (reference sequence). V lost 0 bases and J lost 6, with 14 bases in between. This CDR3 is 15 amino acids long. CDR3 sequence (DNA): TGTGCCTGGAGTGTAGGGGGGTCGTCGGCCGGGGAGCTGTTTTTT. Encoded protein: CAWSVGGSSAGELFF.

In this sample, this clone turned up many times. The V call is TRBV28, the J call TRBJ2-5; D remains unclear. Germline V lookup: CDR1 MDHEN, CDR2 SYDVKM. The CDR3 length is 14 residues. Trimming left V 5 bases short and J 2 bases short, with 12 bases between. CDR3 in DNA: TGTGCCAGCAGTACCAACGGTTGGCAAGAGACCCAGTACTTC. Protein sequence: CASSTNGWQETQYF.

The rearrangement uses TRBV20-1 and TRBJ2-2; 9 nucleotides match TRBD2. V gave up 3 bases and J gave up 6 bases; unmatched junction bases: 5. Germline V CDR1 and CDR2: DFQATT, SNEGSKA (reference sequence). The length of the CDR3 is 14 residues. CDR3 sequence (DNA): TGCAGTGCTAGGGGTGTAGCGGGAGCCGGGGAGCTGTTTTTT. The encoded protein is CSARGVAGAGELFF.

The rearrangement joins TRBV27 to TRBJ2-7, with 7 bases fitting TRBD1. This CDR3 contains 13 residues. Germline values: CDR1 MNHEY, CDR2 SMNVEV (reference sequence). V lost 6 bases and J lost 3; bases outside the gene matches: 5. In DNA, the CDR3 is TGTGCCAGCAGGCCTCCAGGGGGCTACGAGCAGTACTTC. It translates to CASRPPGGYEQYF.

This clone has a count of ten or more. The chain couples TRBV12-3 or TRBV12-4 to TRBJ2-7; D gene unclear. The CDR3 has 14 residues. Deletions cut 3 bases from V and 4 bases from J, with 13 bases between. The CDR3 loop reads CASSLGPDGYEQYF. CDR3 in DNA: TGTGCCAGCAGTTTGGGTCCGGATGGGTACGAGCAGTACTTC.

This sequence joins TRBV7-2 and TRBJ1-1; D uncertain. CDR3 length: 11 amino acids. The germline V and J ends were trimmed by 5 bases and 8 bases, with 9 bases remaining between them. Germline V gives CDR1 SGHTA, CDR2 FQGNSA. CDR3: CASSRGIEAFF. CDR3 in DNA: TGTGCCAGCAGCCGCGGGATCGAAGCTTTCTTT.

This clone was seen many times. This chain joins TRBV20-1 and TRBJ2-1; tentatively, D is TRBD2 (5 bases). CDR3 length: 13 amino acids. Germline lookup yields CDR1 DFQATT and CDR2 SNEGSKA (reference sequence). V was cut by 6 bases and J by 8 bases, with 17 bases left in between. The CDR3 here is CSASERLPDEQFF. CDR3 DNA: TGCAGTGCCTCCGAACGACTACCCGATGAGCAGTTCTTC.

This rearrangement joins TRBV11-2 to TRBJ1-2; D is perhaps TRBD1 (5 bases). V lost 3 bases and J 4 bases, leaving 15 bases between the germline ends. Germline assignment: CDR1 SGHAT and CDR2 FQNNGV. CDR3 length: 15 amino acids. CDR3 in DNA: TGTGCCAGCAGCTTGGGGGTCGGGGTCGGCTATGGCTACACCTTC. Its protein is CASSLGVGVGYGYTF. The full variable domain, its missing parts supplied by reference TRBV11-2 and TRBJ1-2, is EAGVAQSPRYKIIEKRQSVAFWCNPISGHATLYWYQQILGQGPKLLIQFQNNGVVDDSQLPKDRFSAERLKGVDSTLKIQPAKLEDSAVYLCASSLGVGVGYGYTFGSGTRLTVV.

Concerning this clone itself: Possible read error: a much larger clone is one base away. This CDR3 is CAISKLESLQFF. Written as DNA, the CDR3 is TGTGCCATCAGTAAGTTGGAGTCGTTACAGTTCTTC. V is TRBV10-3 and J is TRBJ2-1, with D uncertain. The germline V and J ends were trimmed by 5 bases and 13 bases, with 15 bases remaining between them. The germline V gene has CDR1 ENHRY and CDR2 SYGVKD. The CDR3 is 12 residues long.

This clone showed up many times. The CDR3 region has the DNA TGTGCCAGCAGCGCCGTGACGGGTTCACCCCTCCACTTT. This sequence encodes CASSAVTGSPLHF. The V and J genes are TRBV9 and TRBJ1-6; no reliable D call. CDR3 length equals 13 residues. The V end was cut by 3 bases, the J end by 9 bases, with 10 bases between. The germline V gene has CDR1 SGDLS and CDR2 YYNGEE.

This clone occurred many times. In DNA form, the CDR3 reads TGTGCCAGCAGCGTAGGACAGGGGGCCTACCAAGAGACCCAGTACTTC. Protein sequence: CASSVGQGAYQETQYF. V and J are TRBV9 and TRBJ2-5, with 10 nucleotides matching TRBD1. Germline V lookup: CDR1 SGDLS, CDR2 YYNGEE. The CDR3 covers 16 residues. After removal of 0 bases from V and 0 bases from J, the junction contained 2 bases not matched to a gene. The variable domain in full, completed from reference TRBV9 and TRBJ2-5, reads DSGVTQTPKHLITATGQRVTLRCSPRSGDLSVYWYQQSLDQGLQFLIQYYNGEERAKGNILERFSAQQFPDLHSELNLSSLELGDSALYFCASSVGQGAYQETQYFGPGTRLLVL.

This clone was found a few times. The rearrangement uses TRBV15 and TRBJ2-7; D might be TRBD1 (5 bases). V was trimmed by 6 bases and J by 6 bases, leaving 15 bases between them. The CDR3 spans 13 residues. Germline V lookup: CDR1 LNHNV, CDR2 YYDKDF (reference sequence). The chain's CDR3 is CATRMTASGEQYF. The CDR3 nucleotides read TGTGCCACCAGGATGACAGCGTCGGGCGAGCAGTACTTC. The full variable domain, with the rest looked up from reference TRBV15 and TRBJ2-7, is DAMVIQNPRYQVTQFGKPVTLSCSQTLNHNVMYWYQQKSSQAPKLLFHYYDKDFNNEADTPDNFQSRRPNTSFCFLDIRSPGLGDTAMYLCATRMTASGEQYFGPGTRLTVT.

The sample holds a few counts of this clone. The chain uses TRBV30 and TRBJ1-1; D is unresolved. The CDR3 loop spans 12 amino acids. The V end lost 1 base, the J end lost 5 bases, and 8 bases lay between the germline ends. Germline lookup yields CDR1 GTSNPN and CDR2 SVGIG (reference sequence). CDR3 DNA: TGTGCCTGGAGTGGGGGTCGGACTGAAGCTTTCTTT. It encodes CAWSGGRTEAFF.

This clone was seen once. The V call is TRBV11-1, the J call TRBJ1-2; 8 positions match TRBD1. Germline V gives CDR1 SGHAT, CDR2 FQDESV (reference sequence). This CDR3 has 15 amino acids. V shed 5 bases, J shed 4 bases, and the junction held 9 bases outside the gene matches. CDR3 DNA: TGTGCCAGCAGCCAACGACAGGGGCGCTCCTATGGCTACACCTTC. Residues: CASSQRQGRSYGYTF.

The rearrangement uses TRBV6-2 or TRBV6-3 and TRBJ1-1, with D possibly being TRBD1 (5 bases). The germline gives CDR1 MNHEY, CDR2 SVGEGT. V gave up 0 bases and J gave up 0 bases, with 8 bases separating them. CDR3 length: 15 residues. CDR3 in amino acids: CASSYSEGLNTEAFF. The CDR3 DNA reads as TGTGCCAGCAGTTACTCGGAGGGACTGAACACTGAAGCTTTCTTT.

V and J are TRBV11-1 and TRBJ2-1, with D maybe TRBD2 (6 bases). The CDR3 totals 16 residues. The V gene's germline CDR1 is SGHAT and CDR2 FQDESV (reference sequence). Trimming pared 2 bases from V and 9 bases from J, leaving 20 bases between. The CDR3 bases are TGTGCCAGCAGCTTAAAGGAGGGCAGGGATTATGGTGAGCAGTTCTTC. It encodes CASSLKEGRDYGEQFF.

The chain couples TRBV27 to TRBJ1-2; 7 positions match TRBD1. The CDR3 covers 12 residues. Per germline, CDR1 MNHEY and CDR2 SMNVEV (reference sequence). V shed 5 bases, J shed 8 bases, and the junction held 5 bases outside the gene matches. The CDR3 DNA sequence: TGTGCCAGCAGTCCGACAGGGACGGGCTACACCTTC. Translated: CASSPTGTGYTF.

Many counts were recorded for this clone. This chain joins TRBV6-4 and TRBJ2-1, with D perhaps matching TRBD1 (6 bases). The CDR3 has 16 residues. CDR1 and CDR2 (germline): MRHNA, SNTAGT. Trimming stripped 5 bases from V and 4 bases from J, with 18 bases between. CDR3 sequence reads: CASSPSGPGDYNEQFF. For the CDR3, the DNA is TGTGCCAGCAGTCCTTCTGGGCCAGGGGATTACAATGAGCAGTTCTTC.

V and J are TRBV5-6 and TRBJ2-5; the D is unclear. V gave up 3 bases and J gave up 7 bases, with 13 bases separating them. The CDR3 length is 13 residues. Germline values: CDR1 SGHDT, CDR2 YYEEEE. The CDR3 DNA reads TGTGCCAGCAGCTCTTTCGCCTCGGGGACCCAGTACTTC. It yields the protein CASSSFASGTQYF.